Each of the 16 T cell receptor beta chains below was sequenced from the same sample in a study of blood T cell repertoires in COVID-19 (dated by TCRdb to 2018 to 2021). Receptor amplification or capture employed the immunoSEQ multiplex PCR assay. The immuneACCESS repertoire file appears here via TCRdb, limited to in-frame rearrangements. These files lack a portion of the clones; in checked studies, under half of the deficit traces to unresolved V genes, and the cause of the others is not known. This sample is represented by some 110,000 clones; 80% to 85% of them were singletons. Roughly 15% of the sample is taken by the ten largest. Sample: peripheral blood. The receptors stem from an elderly woman with acute or convalescent COVID-19.

As DNA, the CDR3 is TGTGCCAGCAATGGGGCCGCCGGGGCCAACGTCCTGACTTTC. Protein sequence: CASNGAAGANVLTF. This chain uses TRBV28 with TRBJ2-6, with a weak D call TRBD1 (5 bases). V lost 7 bases and J 4 bases, leaving 11 bases between the germline ends. This CDR3 is 14 amino acids long. Per the germline V gene, CDR1 is MDHEN and CDR2 is SYDVKM.

The rearrangement uses TRBV9 and TRBJ1-2; the match to TRBD1 covers 10 bases. The germline V gene has CDR1 SGDLS and CDR2 YYNGEE. The CDR3 runs 13 residues. J was trimmed by 8 bases and V by 4 bases; bases with no gene match: 5. The CDR3 DNA reads as TGTGCCAGCAGCCCCGGACAGGGGGGCGGCTACACCTTC. Its protein is CASSPGQGGGYTF.

This rearrangement joins TRBV7-9 to TRBJ1-4; no firm D call. This CDR3 has 14 amino acids. Trimming removed 1 base at V and 7 bases at J, with 10 bases between. Germline CDR1 SEHNR, CDR2 FQNEAQ (reference sequence). The CDR3 loop reads CASSLDGGSEKLFF. In DNA form, the CDR3 reads TGTGCCAGCAGCTTAGACGGTGGGAGTGAAAAACTGTTTTTT.

This clone is deemed medium-sized (0.01 to 0.1%). The chain links TRBV7-9 to TRBJ1-4, with D tentatively TRBD1 (6 bases). The germline gives CDR1 SEHNR, CDR2 FQNEAQ (reference sequence). With 5 bases removed from V and 5 bases from J, the gap between germline ends came to 15 bases. The CDR3 covers 15 residues. CDR3 coding DNA: TGTGCCAGCAGCAAACAGACAGGCGGCAATGAAAAACTGTTTTTT. Amino acids: CASSKQTGGNEKLFF.

The genes are TRBV24-1 and TRBJ1-4, with TRBD1 as a possible D gene (5 bases). Germline V gene sequence: CDR1 KGHDR, CDR2 SFDVKD. The CDR3 has 15 residues. Trimming left V 2 bases short and J 5 bases short, with 11 bases between. In nucleotides, the CDR3 is TGTGCCACCAGTGATTCAGGAGGGGTGAATGAAAAACTGTTTTTT. Protein product: CATSDSGGVNEKLFF.

The gene calls are TRBV10-2 and TRBJ2-4; maybe TRBD2 (6 bases). Germline-derived CDR1 and CDR2 are WSHSY and SAAADI. The V and J ends lost 6 bases and 6 bases respectively, with 18 bases between them. This CDR3 has 15 amino acids. CDR3 in amino acids: CASSLMTVGGNIQYF. The CDR3 nucleotides read TGCGCCAGCAGCCTCATGACCGTGGGGGGAAACATTCAGTACTTC.

This clone has a single count. The chain uses TRBV15 and TRBJ2-7; tentatively, D is TRBD2 (6 bases). From germline, CDR1 is LNHNV and CDR2 YYDKDF (reference sequence). V was trimmed by 0 bases and J by 2 bases, leaving 8 bases between them. There are 14 residues in the CDR3. The CDR3 loop is CATSREGGAYEQYF. CDR3 coding DNA: TGTGCCACCAGCAGAGAAGGCGGGGCCTACGAGCAGTACTTC.

The chain employs TRBV7-2 and TRBJ2-7; 11 nucleotides line up with TRBD2. CDR1 is SGHTA, CDR2 FQGNSA, per germline. This CDR3 region has 15 residues. Trimming cost V 3 bases and J 2 bases; bases outside gene matches: 3. CDR3 amino acids: CASSFGSGGAYEQYV. CDR3 DNA sequence: TGTGCCAGCAGCTTTGGTAGCGGGGGGGCCTACGAGCAGTACGTC.

CDR3 coding DNA: TGTGCCAGTAGTATATCCCGCGGGACAGTTAATGAAAAACTGTTTTTT. This codes for CASSISRGTVNEKLFF. This chain uses TRBV19 with TRBJ1-4, with 7 bases aligning to TRBD1. With V trimmed by 2 bases and J by 4 bases, 7 bases remained unmatched. The CDR3 covers 16 residues. Per germline, CDR1 LNHDA and CDR2 SQIVND (reference sequence).

V gene TRBV27 combines with J gene TRBJ2-3; D might be TRBD1 (5 bases). CDR1 MNHEY and CDR2 SMNVEV come from the germline V gene (reference sequence). This CDR3 spans 17 amino acids. Trimming pared 2 bases from V and 6 bases from J, leaving 21 bases between. The CDR3 bases are TGTGCCAGCAGTTTAAGGAAGAAGCAGGGCTATACCGATACGCAGTATTTT. Translation gives CASSLRKKQGYTDTQYF.

The chain carries TRBV6-2 or TRBV6-3 and TRBJ2-5; D not resolved. Germline CDR1 MNHEY, CDR2 SVGEGT. This CDR3 region has 14 residues. V lost 2 bases and J 5 bases, leaving 12 bases between the germline ends. CDR3 in amino acids: CASSYALASETQYF. CDR3 coding DNA: TGTGCCAGCAGTTACGCATTGGCCTCGGAGACCCAGTACTTC.

This clone was counted a single time. The chain recombines TRBV12-5 with TRBJ2-1, with TRBD2 matching 8 bases. Trimming removed 4 bases from V and 8 bases from J; junction bases left unmatched: 13. The CDR3 covers 16 residues. The germline V gene has CDR1 LGHNT and CDR2 FRNRAP. CDR3 region: CASGYRRISGIYEQFF. The CDR3 region has the DNA TGTGCTAGTGGTTACCGACGGATTAGCGGGATCTATGAGCAGTTCTTC.

The V and J genes are TRBV9 and TRBJ2-1; D may be TRBD2 (5 bases). The CDR3 sequence is 15 residues long. Germline V lookup: CDR1 SGDLS, CDR2 YYNGEE. V was trimmed by 3 bases and J by 2 bases, leaving 12 bases between them. The CDR3 DNA sequence: TGTGCCAGCAGCGATGAGGAGGATACCTACAATGAGCAGTTCTTC. The encoded protein is CASSDEEDTYNEQFF. The complete variable domain, with remaining parts taken from reference TRBV9 and TRBJ2-1, reads DSGVTQTPKHLITATGQRVTLRCSPRSGDLSVYWYQQSLDQGLQFLIQYYNGEERAKGNILERFSAQQFPDLHSELNLSSLELGDSALYFCASSDEEDTYNEQFFGPGTRLTVL.

This clone has ten or more counts. V usage is TRBV19 and J usage is TRBJ1-2; a possible D gene is TRBD1 (5 bases). Deletions cut 8 bases from V and 7 bases from J, with 20 bases between. CDR3 size: 14 residues. The germline CDR1 and CDR2 sequences are LNHDA and SQIVND (reference sequence). This CDR3 reads CASERDPGKGGYTF. The CDR3 nucleotides read TGTGCCAGTGAACGAGACCCAGGGAAAGGTGGCTACACCTTC.

This clone was counted only a few times. The chain combines TRBV5-1 with TRBJ2-2; weak D call: TRBD2 (7 bases). The ends were cut back, 4 bases at V and 0 bases at J, with 13 bases in the middle. Germline CDR1 and CDR2: SGHRS and YFSETQ. The CDR3 covers 16 residues. CDR3 protein: CASSVGGASNTGELFF. For the CDR3, the DNA is TGCGCCAGCAGCGTAGGGGGGGCCTCGAACACCGGGGAGCTGTTTTTT.

This clone came up once. The V and J genes are TRBV5-5 and TRBJ2-5; D ambiguous. Germline V CDR1 and CDR2: SGHKS, YYEKEE (reference sequence). Trimming shortened V by 0 bases and J by 10 bases, and 10 bases separated the two germline ends. The CDR3 extends over 12 amino acids. The CDR3 here is CASSLGQVGQYF. The DNA for the CDR3 is TGTGCCAGCAGCTTGGGACAAGTAGGCCAGTACTTC.